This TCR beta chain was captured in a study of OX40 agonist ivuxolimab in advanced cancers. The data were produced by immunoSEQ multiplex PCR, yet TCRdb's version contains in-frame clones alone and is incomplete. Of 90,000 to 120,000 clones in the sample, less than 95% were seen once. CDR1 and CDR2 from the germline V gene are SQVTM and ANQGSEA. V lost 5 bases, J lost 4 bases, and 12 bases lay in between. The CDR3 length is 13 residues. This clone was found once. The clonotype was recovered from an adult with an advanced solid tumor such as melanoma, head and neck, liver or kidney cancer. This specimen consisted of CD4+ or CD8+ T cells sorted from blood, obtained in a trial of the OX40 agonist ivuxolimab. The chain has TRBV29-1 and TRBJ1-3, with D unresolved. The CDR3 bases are TGCAGCGTTTCTGGCGTACCCGGAAACACCATATATTTT. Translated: CSVSGVPGNTIYF.